This T cell receptor beta chain was sequenced during a study of CD8 T cells in Susac syndrome (dated by TCRdb to about 2019). Study-level background: Of the Susac syndrome patients who were sequenced, under 10 were in clinical remission while six had clinically active disease. At blood withdrawal, Susac syndrome patients were either therapy-naive, taking corticosteroids (in some cases with IVIg as well), or taking IVIg alone. Whether CD8+ T cell activation and differentiation in Susac syndrome was antigen driven was tested using repertoire sequencing. The clonality of the CD8+ T cell repertoire was compared across some eleven healthy donors, roughly 14 Susac syndrome patients and around 16 multiple sclerosis patients.

Peripheral blood CD8+ and CD4+ T cells from healthy donors, Susac syndrome patients and multiple sclerosis patients were profiled by high-throughput TCR beta sequencing. The Susac syndrome patients fulfilled recently defined diagnostic criteria for definite or probable disease. Bulk CD8+ and CD4+ T cells were purified magnetically by negative isolation, whereas CD8+ TEMRA cells were enriched by FACS. Blood was drawn into EDTA tubes, processed within 24 hours, and PBMCs were isolated by density gradient centrifugation. PBMCs intended for TCR sequencing were cryopreserved in liquid nitrogen and thawed later in a water bath at 37 degrees C. The sorted or isolated CD4+, CD8+ and CD8+ TEMRA cells had a purity of 90% or higher. Beyond this particular receptor, the publication reports: The TCR sequencing and HLA analysis was acknowledged to have included a relatively small number of individuals. Clonal expansion was observed in Susac syndrome CD8+ repertoires, with the highest expansion in CD8+ TEMRA cells and greater expansion in clinically active than in remitting patients. Sixteen Susac-specific public clones were identified in the total CD8+ repertoire, and roughly five Susac-specific public clones were identified in the CD8+ TEMRA repertoire.

With regard to this clonotype: Its antigen target is currently unknown. No base qualities exist here, and no much larger clone lies one base off it.

CDR1 and CDR2 (PRHDT, FYEKMQ) derive from the germline V gene (reference sequence). V sheds 6 bases and J sheds 0 bases, leaving 11 bases between their ends. The CDR3 starts with the cysteine, ends with the phenylalanine, and has 15 residues. Just CDR3 DNA is preserved here, 45 bases in frame from base 1. RNA was extracted using the RNeasy kit, and roughly 0.5 to 1 ug of the RNA was reverse transcribed with random hexamers. The immunoSEQ multiplex PCR assay, covering 54 Vbeta and 13 Jbeta segments, was used to amplify TCR beta CDR3 regions. To correct PCR amplification bias, a synthetic template baseline was used for both primer optimization and computational correction. In the authors' own workflow: Only productive sequences were kept, with reads annotated to V, D and J genes according to IMGT and analyzed in immunoSEQ Analyzer. To calculate clonality, Shannon entropy was normalized by log2 of the number of productive unique sequences and then subtracted from one. Public and private clones were assessed among the 100 most prevalent clones of each patient and control. Clones were defined as Susac-specific if absent from the healthy and MS cohorts, from more than 900 published viral clones and from other ImmuneACCESS disease sequences. TCRdb itself trimmed the public reads at Q25 with fastp, ran MiXCR and retained productive beta chains. One record per CDR3 amino acid sequence lists the most common genes and DNA. It is TCRdb's table, rather than the study itself, that gives the V and J calls and clone size. This sample lists about 76,000 distinct CDR3 sequences; under 95% were detected once. Of the sample, roughly 0.47% is held by the ten largest clones.

The origin of this receptor is a human donor with Susac syndrome. The sequence is built from TRBV13 and TRBJ2-2; a tentative D match to TRBD2 spans 5 bases. Sequenced material: CD8+ T cells from PBMCs. CDR3 region: CASSRGFANTGELFF. The nucleotide sequence reads as follows: TGTGCCAGCAGTCGAGGGTTCGCGAACACCGGGGAGCTGTTTTTT.